This is a list of T cell receptor beta chains from one sample in a study of response to subunit inactivated influenza vaccine. In TCRdb, the RT-PCR reads were re-called with MiXCR into one record per CDR3 protein. The sample records a few hundred thousand distinct CDR3 sequences, 22% being singletons. The source material was PBMCs from blood, sampled 21 months after vaccination. The receptors shown here come from a man aged 50-75 years who received an inactivated influenza vaccine. CDR3s include the opening cysteine and the closing phenylalanine or tryptophan. Each record gives: V gene, clone size, J gene, D gene, CDR3 protein, CDR3 DNA. A D gene is named only where the DNA matches it firmly. Clone size is not always given. Where it is, it says once, few, many or a class for expanded clones.

v_gene: TRBV18; abundance: .; j_gene: TRBJ2-1; d_gene: TRBD2; CDR3aa: CASSPGLAASYNEQFF; CDR3nt: TGTGCCAGCTCACCAGGACTAGCGGCTTCCTACAATGAGCAGTTCTTC
v_gene: TRBV5-1; abundance: .; j_gene: TRBJ2-1; d_gene: .; CDR3aa: CASSLPGISSYNEQFF; CDR3nt: TGCGCCAGCAGCTTGCCCGGCATTAGCTCCTACAATGAGCAGTTCTTC
v_gene: TRBV7-8; abundance: few; j_gene: TRBJ1-5; d_gene: .; CDR3aa: CASSPVGQGGQPQHF; CDR3nt: TGTGCCAGCAGCCCGGTAGGGCAGGGAGGTCAGCCCCAGCATTTT
v_gene: TRBV6-1; abundance: few; j_gene: TRBJ1-5; d_gene: .; CDR3aa: CASSEVGDWEHF; CDR3nt: TGTGCCAGCAGTGAAGTGGGGGACTGGGAACATTTT
v_gene: TRBV2; abundance: few; j_gene: TRBJ2-1; d_gene: .; CDR3aa: CASIEFLDNEQFF; CDR3nt: TGTGCCAGCATAGAGTTTTTAGACAATGAGCAGTTCTTC
v_gene: TRBV20-1; abundance: few; j_gene: TRBJ2-2; d_gene: TRBD2; CDR3aa: CSARDPSGNTGELFF; CDR3nt: TGCAGTGCTAGAGATCCTAGCGGTAACACCGGGGAGCTGTTTTTT
v_gene: TRBV4-2; abundance: .; j_gene: TRBJ2-5; d_gene: .; CDR3aa: CASSSSGLKETQYF; CDR3nt: TGTGCCAGCAGCTCATCAGGGCTAAAAGAGACCCAGTACTTC
v_gene: TRBV10-2; abundance: once; j_gene: TRBJ2-1; d_gene: TRBD2; CDR3aa: CASKKREGHEQFF; CDR3nt: TGCGCCAGCAAAAAGCGGGAGGGACATGAGCAGTTCTTC
v_gene: TRBV14; abundance: few; j_gene: TRBJ1-2; d_gene: .; CDR3aa: CASSQESVLRYGYTF; CDR3nt: TGTGCCAGCAGCCAAGAGTCGGTATTACGGTATGGCTACACCTTC
v_gene: TRBV7-6; abundance: many; j_gene: TRBJ2-2; d_gene: .; CDR3aa: CASSLEGTVSTGELFF; CDR3nt: TGTGCCAGCAGCTTGGAGGGGACAGTTTCTACCGGGGAGCTGTTTTTT
v_gene: TRBV4-3; abundance: .; j_gene: TRBJ2-7; d_gene: TRBD2; CDR3aa: CASSRNTWDYTYEQYF; CDR3nt: TGCGCCAGCAGCCGGAACACTTGGGACTATACCTACGAGCAGTACTTC
v_gene: TRBV6-2/TRBV6-3; abundance: few; j_gene: TRBJ2-7; d_gene: TRBD2; CDR3aa: CASSLAGTYEQYF; CDR3nt: TGTGCCAGCAGTTTAGCGGGAACCTACGAGCAGTACTTC
v_gene: TRBV11-2; abundance: few; j_gene: TRBJ2-2; d_gene: .; CDR3aa: CASSPHRAESNTGELFF; CDR3nt: TGTGCCAGCAGCCCCCATCGGGCGGAATCGAACACCGGGGAGCTGTTTTTT
v_gene: TRBV3-1; abundance: few; j_gene: TRBJ1-4; d_gene: .; CDR3aa: CASSQETGLGEKLFF; CDR3nt: TGTGCCAGCAGCCAAGAGACGGGGCTTGGTGAAAAACTGTTTTTT
v_gene: TRBV2; abundance: .; j_gene: TRBJ2-4; d_gene: .; CDR3aa: CASTEGNIQYF; CDR3nt: TGTGCCAGCACCGAGGGAAACATTCAGTACTTC
v_gene: TRBV20-1; abundance: .; j_gene: TRBJ2-2; d_gene: TRBD1; CDR3aa: CSANRGRVTGELFF; CDR3nt: TGCAGCGCAAACAGGGGGCGCGTCACCGGGGAGCTGTTTTTT
v_gene: TRBV20-1; abundance: many; j_gene: TRBJ1-3; d_gene: .; CDR3aa: CSARDGRSSGNTIYF; CDR3nt: TGCAGTGCTAGAGATGGCCGAAGCTCTGGAAACACCATATATTTT
v_gene: TRBV5-1; abundance: few; j_gene: TRBJ2-3; d_gene: .; CDR3aa: CASSRGGTTDTQYF; CDR3nt: TGCGCCAGCAGCCGAGGGGGGACGACAGATACGCAGTATTTT
v_gene: TRBV5-6; abundance: .; j_gene: TRBJ2-1; d_gene: TRBD2; CDR3aa: CASSNPGLAGDNEQFF; CDR3nt: TGTGCCAGCAGCAACCCGGGACTAGCGGGAGACAATGAGCAGTTCTTC
v_gene: TRBV28; abundance: few; j_gene: TRBJ1-4; d_gene: .; CDR3aa: CASSSQGRANEKLFF; CDR3nt: TGTGCCAGCAGTTCCCAGGGCAGGGCTAATGAAAAACTGTTTTTT
v_gene: TRBV20-1; abundance: .; j_gene: TRBJ1-1; d_gene: TRBD1; CDR3aa: CSAAPGQGLNAEAFF; CDR3nt: TGCAGTGCTGCTCCGGGACAGGGGTTGAATGCTGAAGCTTTCTTT
v_gene: TRBV20-1; abundance: .; j_gene: TRBJ1-5; d_gene: TRBD1; CDR3aa: CSARQGQQPQHF; CDR3nt: TGCAGTGCCAGACAGGGGCAACAGCCCCAGCATTTT
v_gene: TRBV6-2/TRBV6-3; abundance: .; j_gene: TRBJ2-7; d_gene: TRBD1; CDR3aa: CASRKPAGTGGKQYF; CDR3nt: TGTGCCAGCAGGAAACCCGCAGGGACAGGGGGTAAGCAGTACTTC
v_gene: TRBV28; abundance: few; j_gene: TRBJ2-1; d_gene: .; CDR3aa: CASSSPLWGSEQFF; CDR3nt: TGTGCCAGCAGTTCTCCGTTATGGGGGTCTGAGCAGTTCTTC
v_gene: TRBV7-2; abundance: .; j_gene: TRBJ1-1; d_gene: .; CDR3aa: CASSRETVSNTEAFF; CDR3nt: TGTGCCAGCAGCAGGGAGACAGTATCGAACACTGAAGCTTTCTTT
v_gene: TRBV6-2/TRBV6-3; abundance: few; j_gene: TRBJ2-1; d_gene: .; CDR3aa: CASSWTHDYNEQFF; CDR3nt: TGTGCCAGCAGTTGGACACACGACTACAATGAGCAGTTCTTC
v_gene: TRBV20-1; abundance: many; j_gene: TRBJ1-4; d_gene: TRBD1; CDR3aa: CSARRQGVNEKLFF; CDR3nt: TGCAGTGCTAGGCGCCAGGGGGTAAATGAAAAACTGTTTTTT
v_gene: TRBV11-2; abundance: .; j_gene: TRBJ1-2; d_gene: TRBD1; CDR3aa: CASSPDRSLRSGYTF; CDR3nt: TGTGCCAGCAGCCCGGACAGGAGCCTTCGAAGTGGCTACACCTTC
v_gene: TRBV4-3; abundance: few; j_gene: TRBJ1-2; d_gene: .; CDR3aa: CASSQEPWGYGYTF; CDR3nt: TGCGCCAGCAGCCAGGAGCCCTGGGGCTATGGCTACACCTTC